The TCR beta chain described here comes from a study of CD8+CD57+ T cells in acquired aplastic anemia (dated by TCRdb to the late 2010s). For context, the study as a whole: Extracted DNA from sorted CD4+ and CD8+ cells averaged about 2.9 ug, ranging from roughly 0.2 to 30 ug. CD8+CD57+ expansion was defined as a frequency above the mean frequency observed in healthy subjects.

Genomic DNA was used as template for profiling of TCR beta VDJ combinations and CDR3 sequences. TCR repertoire sequencing was run on an Illumina HiSeq 2000. As for how the authors treated the data: Repertoire assessment relied on Simpson's diversity index, CDR3 size and DJ length profiles, and TRBV/TRBJ rearrangement plots. The most abundant DNA sequence in the deep sequencing data was taken as the immunodominant clone. CDR3 amino acid sequences were screened for sharing across subjects and were compared with published repertoires and the VDJdb database. In TCRdb, the public reads were trimmed at Q25 with fastp and aligned with MiXCR, with productive beta chains retained. CDR3 protein sequences are deduplicated, and each keeps its most common genes and DNA. TCRdb, rather than the study authors, made the V and J calls. Across this sample there are about 200,000 distinct CDR3 sequences, with 65% seen only once. The top ten clonotypes cover around 60% of the sample.

Points on this clonotype: No cognate antigen has been identified for it. Base quality data are lacking; no much larger clone is found one base away.

Expansion of CD8+CD57+ cells had been shown by flow cytometry in the patients chosen for sequencing. Every patient had severe acquired aplastic anemia, diagnosed using the International Study of Aplastic Anemia and Agranulocytosis and Camitta criteria. Patients had received no therapy at the time of blood sampling. In the study, sorted CD4+ and CD8+ blood T cells from patients with severe aplastic anemia and from healthy subjects underwent deep sequencing of TCR repertoires. Patients were enrolled in the USA under clinicaltrials.gov protocols 00001620, 01623167, 00001397, 00071045, 00081523 and 00961064. Ficoll-Paque density gradient centrifugation was used to isolate peripheral blood mononuclear cells. Before DNA was extracted, CD4+ and CD8+ T cells were sorted using either FACS or magnetic beads. The paper as a whole reports these results and caveats: Roughly 29 CD8+ CDR3 sequences were found to be shared between patients and controls, but these sequences appeared to be highly expressed in patients and within the immunodominant clones of the patients. Patients and healthy controls showed no significant difference in CD8+ Simpson's diversity (P=0.060).

V ends up 6 bases short and J 6 bases short, with an unmatched junction base count of 8. The germline V gene gives CDR1 as KGHDR and CDR2 as SFDVKD. The CDR3 holds 15 amino acids from the cysteine to the phenylalanine. Just the 45-base CDR3 DNA is kept, in frame starting at base 1. The chain joins TRBV24-1 to TRBJ2-3; TRBD1 matches 10 bases in the middle. The receptor comes from a human donor with aplastic anemia. The source material was sorted CD4+, CD8+, or CD8+CD57+ T cells (not recorded which) from PBMCs. CDR3 reads: CATSQTTGGADTQYF. The nucleotide sequence is given as TGTGCCACCAGTCAAACGACAGGGGGCGCGGATACGCAGTATTTT.